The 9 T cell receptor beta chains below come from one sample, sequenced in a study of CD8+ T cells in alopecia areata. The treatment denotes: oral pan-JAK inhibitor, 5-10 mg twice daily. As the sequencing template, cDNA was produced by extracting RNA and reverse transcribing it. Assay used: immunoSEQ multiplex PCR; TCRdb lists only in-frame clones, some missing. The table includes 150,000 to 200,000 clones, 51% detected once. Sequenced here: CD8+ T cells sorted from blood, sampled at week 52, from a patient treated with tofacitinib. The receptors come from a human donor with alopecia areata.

The CDR3 DNA is TGCGCCAGCAGCCAAGGTTCCCGGGCCACTGAAGCTTTCTTT. Translating it yields CASSQGSRATEAFF. The genes are TRBV4-3 and TRBJ1-1; D is uncertain. The CDR3 length is 14 residues. Germline-derived CDR1 and CDR2 are LGHNA and YSLEER. Trimming shortened V by 1 base and J by 4 bases, and 10 bases separated the two germline ends.

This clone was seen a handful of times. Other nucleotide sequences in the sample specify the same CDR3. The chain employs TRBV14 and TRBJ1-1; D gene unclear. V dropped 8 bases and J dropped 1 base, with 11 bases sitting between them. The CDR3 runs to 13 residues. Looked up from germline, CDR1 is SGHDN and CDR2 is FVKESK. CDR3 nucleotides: TGTGCCAGCTCCCGTTCAGGGAACACTGAAGCTTTCTTT. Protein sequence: CASSRSGNTEAFF.

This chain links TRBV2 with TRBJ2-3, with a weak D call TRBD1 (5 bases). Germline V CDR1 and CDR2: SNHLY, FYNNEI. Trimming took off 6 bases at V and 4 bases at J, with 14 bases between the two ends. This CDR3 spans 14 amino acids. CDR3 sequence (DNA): TGTGCCAGCAGGGTTCAGGGTGGGTCAGATACGCAGTATTTT. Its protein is CASRVQGGSDTQYF.

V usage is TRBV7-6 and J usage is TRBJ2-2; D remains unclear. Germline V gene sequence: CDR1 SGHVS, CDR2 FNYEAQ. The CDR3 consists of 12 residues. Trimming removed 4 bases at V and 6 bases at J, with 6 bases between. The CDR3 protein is CASSSSAGELFF. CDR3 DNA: TGTGCCAGCAGCTCGTCGGCCGGGGAGCTGTTTTTT.

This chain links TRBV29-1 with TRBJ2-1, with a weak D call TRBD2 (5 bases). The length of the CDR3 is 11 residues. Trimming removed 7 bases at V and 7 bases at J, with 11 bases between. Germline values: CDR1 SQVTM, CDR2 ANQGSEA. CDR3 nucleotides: TGCAGCGCCGAGCCGGGGAATGAGCAGTTCTTC. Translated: CSAEPGNEQFF.

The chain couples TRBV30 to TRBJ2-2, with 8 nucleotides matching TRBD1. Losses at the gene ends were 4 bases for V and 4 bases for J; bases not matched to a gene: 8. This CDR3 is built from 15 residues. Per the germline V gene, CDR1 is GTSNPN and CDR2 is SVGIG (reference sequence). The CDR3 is CAWTIQGAGTGELFF. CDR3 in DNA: TGTGCCTGGACCATCCAGGGGGCAGGCACCGGGGAGCTGTTTTTT.

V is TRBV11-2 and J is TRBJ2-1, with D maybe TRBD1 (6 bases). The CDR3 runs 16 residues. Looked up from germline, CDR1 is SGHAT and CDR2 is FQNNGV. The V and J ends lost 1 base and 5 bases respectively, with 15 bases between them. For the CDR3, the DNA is TGTGCCAGCAGCTTAGCTCCAGCGGACAGAGACAATGAGCAGTTCTTC. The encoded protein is CASSLAPADRDNEQFF.

The CDR3 here is CASTQDENTGELFF. The CDR3 coding sequence is TGTGCCAGCACCCAAGACGAGAACACCGGGGAGCTGTTTTTT. The V call is TRBV5-4, the J call TRBJ2-2; no clear D. Trimming removed 6 bases at V and 1 base at J, with 10 bases between. Germline V gives CDR1 SGHNT, CDR2 YYREEE (reference sequence). The CDR3 loop spans 14 amino acids.

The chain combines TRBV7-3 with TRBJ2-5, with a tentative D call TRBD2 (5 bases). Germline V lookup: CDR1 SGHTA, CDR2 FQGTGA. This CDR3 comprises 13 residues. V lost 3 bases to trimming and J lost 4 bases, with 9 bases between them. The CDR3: CASSFRLAETQYF. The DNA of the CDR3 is TGTGCCAGCAGCTTTCGGCTAGCAGAGACCCAGTACTTC.